This TCR beta chain was recovered during a study of blood T cell repertoires in COVID-19. The overall study: Nucleic acid was either cDNA or gDNA, and it came from T cells, B-cell-depleted T cells, or PBMCs.

The CDR3 loop spans 14 amino acids. V shed 10 bases, J shed 0 bases, and the junction held 5 bases outside the gene matches. Germline loops: CDR1 KGHDR, CDR2 SFDVKD. As processed by the authors: Estimation of nucleated cell counts relied on the amplification of reference gene primers. Here immunoSEQ multiplex PCR was the method, and the copy in TCRdb shows in-frame clones only, minus some. D and trimming were read from the DNA, whereas the V and J calls and clone size are those reported in that table. The data show about 110,000 clones, with around 85% seen just once and about 13% held by the top ten.

Sequenced sample: peripheral blood. The origin of this receptor is a human donor in a cohort sampled during active COVID-19. This chain uses TRBV24-1 with TRBJ2-3, with 8 bases fitting TRBD2. CDR3: CATTSEKSTDTQYF. The CDR3 DNA sequence: TGTGCCACGACTAGCGAGAAAAGCACAGATACGCAGTATTTT.